Listed below are T cell receptor beta chains from one sample, sequenced in a study of cytomegalovirus exposure and HLA in healthy donors. Measured with immunoSEQ multiplex PCR; TCRdb has only the in-frame clones, and not every one. The table records nearly 110,000 clones, around 77% of them present only once. Sequenced: PBMCs. Every receptor here comes from a male donor in good health and CMV-seronegative. Each CDR3 is given with its conserved first and last residue. A D gene is named only where the DNA matches it firmly. Clone size, where shown, is once, few, many, or a class for clones that have expanded.

J gene | D gene | V gene | clone size | CDR3 protein | CDR3 DNA
TRBJ2-7 | TRBD1 | TRBV28 | - | CASSLSRVLTGRYEQYF | TGTGCCAGCAGTTTATCCAGGGTCCTGACAGGGCGGTACGAGCAGTACTTC
TRBJ2-3 | TRBD1 | TRBV5-1 | - | CASSWTGGSDTQYF | TGCGCCAGCAGCTGGACAGGGGGTTCAGATACGCAGTATTTT
TRBJ2-7 | - | TRBV6-1 | once | CASSEWEVGQDEQYF | TGTGCCAGCAGTGAATGGGAGGTAGGGCAGGACGAGCAGTACTTC
TRBJ2-5 | - | TRBV5-4 | once | CASSPRGTQETQYF | TGTGCCAGCAGCCCTCGGGGTACCCAAGAGACCCAGTACTTC
TRBJ2-1 | TRBD2 | TRBV5-6 | - | CASSLSGLAGARNEQFF | TGTGCCAGCAGCTTGTCAGGACTAGCGGGAGCAAGAAATGAGCAGTTCTTC
TRBJ2-1 | - | TRBV7-9 | - | CASSLIVTTYNEQFF | TGTGCCAGCAGCTTAATTGTGACTACATACAATGAGCAGTTCTTC
TRBJ2-7 | TRBD2 | TRBV27 | few | CASSYRAGGPGQYF | TGTGCCAGCAGTTATCGAGCGGGAGGGCCCGGGCAGTACTTC
TRBJ2-1 | - | TRBV7-9 | - | CASSLAGGQYNEQFF | TGTGCCAGCAGCTTAGCGGGAGGCCAGTACAATGAGCAGTTCTTC
TRBJ2-7 | TRBD2 | TRBV28 | - | CASSLGLYEQYF | TGTGCCAGCAGTTTGGGACTATACGAGCAGTACTTC
TRBJ2-7 | TRBD1 | TRBV10-3 | - | CATGGRTGEGEQYF | TGTGCCACCGGGGGCAGGACAGGGGAGGGCGAGCAGTACTTC
TRBJ2-4 | - | TRBV5-1 | few | CASSPPTSSGNIQYF | TGCGCCAGCAGCCCCCCGACTAGTAGTGGGAACATTCAGTACTTC
TRBJ1-5 | - | TRBV27 | - | CASSSYGGSNQPQHF | TGTGCCAGCAGTTCCTATGGGGGCAGCAATCAGCCCCAGCATTTT
TRBJ1-4 | - | TRBV7-9 | few | CASRGGQINEKLFF | TGTGCCAGCAGGGGTGGGCAGATAAATGAAAAACTGTTTTTT
TRBJ2-2 | TRBD2 | TRBV5-1 | few | CASSPTSGRTKAGELFF | TGCGCCAGCAGCCCGACTAGCGGGAGAACAAAGGCCGGGGAGCTGTTTTTT
TRBJ2-1 | TRBD2 | TRBV6-5 | - | CASSPRTSGSSEQFF | TGTGCCAGCAGCCCCCGGACTAGCGGGAGTAGTGAGCAGTTCTTC
TRBJ2-1 | - | TRBV27 | - | CASSLLALSYNEQFF | TGTGCCAGCAGTTTGCTAGCGCTCTCCTACAATGAGCAGTTCTTC
TRBJ2-7 | TRBD1 | TRBV18 | - | CASSQGTGEQYF | TGTGCCAGCTCACAAGGGACAGGCGAGCAGTACTTC
TRBJ2-3 | - | TRBV2 | - | CAIPGLLVDTQYF | TGTGCCATACCGGGACTCCTCGTGGATACGCAGTATTTT
TRBJ2-1 | - | TRBV4-1 | - | CASSPNEGDKLEEEQFF | TGCGCCAGCAGCCCCAACGAAGGGGACAAGTTGGAAGAGGAGCAGTTCTTC
TRBJ2-3 | - | TRBV30 | - | CAWRGTGVDTQYF | TGTGCCTGGAGAGGGACGGGAGTAGATACGCAGTATTTT
TRBJ2-3 | - | TRBV28 | - | CASREGGVSTDTQYF | TGTGCCAGCAGAGAGGGGGGGGTTAGCACAGATACGCAGTATTTT
TRBJ2-7 | TRBD2 | TRBV28 | - | CASRGGVVEFVEQYF | TGTGCCAGCAGGGGAGGGGTGGTTGAGTTTGTCGAGCAGTACTTC
TRBJ2-7 | - | TRBV19 | - | CASRQTPPSDEQYF | TGTGCCAGTAGACAAACCCCCCCTAGCGACGAGCAGTACTTC
TRBJ1-2 | - | TRBV6-1 | - | CATLEDTHEFYGYTF | TGTGCCACTCTAGAGGACACACATGAGTTCTATGGCTACACCTTC
TRBJ1-2 | - | TRBV5-8 | few | CASSLVRNYGYTF | TGTGCCAGCAGCTTGGTCAGAAACTATGGCTACACCTTC
TRBJ1-2 | - | TRBV5-4 | - | CASSLAGTNYGYTF | TGTGCCAGCAGCTTGGCCGGGACTAACTATGGCTACACCTTC
TRBJ2-5 | TRBD1 | TRBV7-8 | once | CASSSGRGPGQETQYF | TGTGCCAGCAGCTCTGGTAGGGGGCCTGGCCAAGAGACCCAGTACTTC
TRBJ1-2 | - | TRBV9 | few | CASSVGRTAANYGYTF | TGTGCCAGCAGCGTAGGCAGGACTGCCGCTAACTATGGCTACACCTTC
TRBJ2-7 | - | TRBV28 | few | CASSLYGHKTEHYEQYF | TGTGCCAGCAGTTTATACGGACACAAAACGGAACACTACGAGCAGTACTTC
TRBJ2-7 | - | TRBV29-1 | - | CSVDPGDEQYF | TGCAGCGTTGACCCCGGGGATGAGCAGTACTTC
TRBJ2-1 | TRBD2 | TRBV30 | - | CAWRWTAGVYNEQFF | TGTGCCTGGAGGTGGACAGCGGGAGTCTACAATGAGCAGTTCTTC
TRBJ2-7 | - | TRBV10-1 | - | CASSELYEQYF | TGCGCCAGCAGTGAGCTATACGAGCAGTACTTC
TRBJ2-3 | - | TRBV15 | - | CATSRSRDTQYF | TGTGCCACCAGCCGAAGTAGAGATACGCAGTATTTT
TRBJ1-1 | - | TRBV7-2 | - | CASSFQGSTEAFF | TGTGCCAGCAGCTTCCAGGGTAGCACTGAAGCTTTCTTT
TRBJ1-1 | - | TRBV2 | - | CASTRVEVSEAFF | TGTGCCAGCACCAGGGTCGAAGTGTCTGAAGCTTTCTTT
TRBJ1-2 | TRBD1 | TRBV5-1 | once | CASSLGDRGKAYGYTF | TGCGCCAGCAGCTTGGGGGACAGGGGTAAGGCCTATGGCTACACCTTC
TRBJ1-5 | - | TRBV7-9 | - | CASSLGDQPQHF | TGTGCCAGCAGTCTTGGAGATCAGCCCCAGCATTTT
TRBJ1-4 | - | TRBV7-9 | - | CASSLWTQGNEKLFF | TGTGCCAGCAGCTTATGGACACAAGGGAATGAAAAACTGTTTTTT
TRBJ2-3 | TRBD2 | TRBV2 | - | CASRPSGGRDTQYF | TGTGCCAGCAGACCTAGCGGGGGGAGAGATACGCAGTATTTT
TRBJ2-4 | - | TRBV14 | - | CASSRQAGRDPQYF | TGTGCCAGCAGCCGCCAGGCGGGACGGGATCCTCAGTACTTC
TRBJ2-3 | TRBD2 | TRBV12-5 | - | CASGLGTSGPLDTQYF | TGTGCTAGTGGTTTGGGGACTAGCGGACCTCTAGATACGCAGTATTTT
TRBJ2-7 | - | TRBV6-4 | - | CASSDSASSSYEQYF | TGTGCCAGCAGTGACTCGGCTAGCTCCTCCTACGAGCAGTACTTC
TRBJ1-4 | TRBD1 | TRBV6-6 | - | CASSDWTGSEKLFF | TGTGCCAGCAGTGACTGGACAGGAAGTGAAAAACTGTTTTTT
TRBJ2-4 | TRBD2 | TRBV5-1 | - | CASSLSHSQRGGETKNIQYF | TGCGCCAGCAGCTTATCTCACAGCCAGCGGGGCGGGGAGACCAAAAACATTCAGTACTTC
TRBJ2-5 | - | TRBV6-5 | - | CASSPSGRIQETQYF | TGTGCCAGCAGTCCCTCTGGGAGAATACAAGAGACCCAGTACTTC
TRBJ2-7 | - | TRBV6-1 | - | CAISHTGGGYEQYF | TGTGCCATTAGTCATACAGGGGGAGGGTACGAGCAGTACTTC
TRBJ1-5 | TRBD1 | TRBV10-3 | - | CAISEWGQGAGQPQHF | TGTGCCATCAGTGAGTGGGGACAGGGGGCAGGACAGCCCCAGCATTTT
TRBJ2-7 | TRBD1 | TRBV6-6 | - | CASNSGQGGSGEQYF | TGTGCCAGCAACTCAGGACAGGGGGGATCTGGCGAGCAGTACTTC
TRBJ1-6 | - | TRBV30 | - | CAWSLGQQYNSPLHF | TGTGCCTGGAGTCTAGGACAGCAATATAATTCACCCCTCCACTTT
TRBJ1-1 | TRBD1 | TRBV6-4 | few | CASSDIDRASEAFF | TGTGCCAGCAGTGATATAGACAGGGCGTCTGAAGCTTTCTTT
TRBJ1-1 | - | TRBV29-1 | few | CSVEEGGVNTEAFF | TGCAGCGTTGAAGAGGGGGGTGTGAACACTGAAGCTTTCTTT
TRBJ2-7 | TRBD1 | TRBV29-1 | once | CSVRTGGSSYEQYF | TGCAGCGTTCGGACAGGGGGTTCCTCCTACGAGCAGTACTTC
TRBJ2-7 | TRBD2 | TRBV15 | - | CATSIGAGSGSYEQYF | TGTGCCACCAGCATAGGGGCGGGTAGCGGGAGCTACGAGCAGTACTTC
TRBJ2-7 | TRBD1 | TRBV29-1 | once | CSVAGTGTYEQYF | TGCAGCGTGGCCGGGACAGGGACCTACGAGCAGTACTTC
TRBJ2-1 | - | TRBV15 | - | CATSRVRGNEQFF | TGTGCCACCAGCAGAGTGAGGGGGAATGAGCAGTTCTTC